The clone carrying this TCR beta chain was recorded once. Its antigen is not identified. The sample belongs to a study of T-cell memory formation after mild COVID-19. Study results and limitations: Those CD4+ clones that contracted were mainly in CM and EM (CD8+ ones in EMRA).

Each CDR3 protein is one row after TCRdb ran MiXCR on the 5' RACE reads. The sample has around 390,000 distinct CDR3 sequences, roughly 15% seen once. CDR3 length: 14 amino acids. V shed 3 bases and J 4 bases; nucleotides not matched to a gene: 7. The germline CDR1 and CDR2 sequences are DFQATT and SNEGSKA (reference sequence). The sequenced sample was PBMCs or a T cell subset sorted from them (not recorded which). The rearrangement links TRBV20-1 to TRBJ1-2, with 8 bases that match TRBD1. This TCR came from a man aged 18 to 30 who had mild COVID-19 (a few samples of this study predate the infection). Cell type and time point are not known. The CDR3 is CSASPGGASYGYTF. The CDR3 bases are TGCAGTGCTAGCCCAGGGGGCGCTTCCTATGGCTACACCTTC.